Shown below are 25 T cell receptor beta chains from a single sample sequenced in a study of blood T cell repertoires in COVID-19. The data were produced by immunoSEQ multiplex PCR, yet TCRdb's version contains in-frame clones alone and is incomplete. The sample consists of under 200,000 clones, over 80% of them appearing once. The material sequenced was peripheral blood. These receptors were collected from a woman at least 80 years old with active or convalescent COVID-19.

V usage is TRBV7-8 and J usage is TRBJ1-2, with D maybe TRBD1 (5 bases). Looked up from germline, CDR1 is SGHVS and CDR2 is FQNEAQ. This CDR3 is 15 amino acids long. V lost 5 bases, J lost 8 bases, and 21 bases lay in between. The CDR3 loop is CASSLIRGSTMGYTF. The CDR3 DNA is TGTGCCAGCAGCCTTATTCGGGGGTCAACTATGGGCTACACCTTC.

The chain combines TRBV6-5 with TRBJ1-1; no firm D call. From germline, CDR1 is MNHEY and CDR2 SVGAGI. The CDR3 has 15 amino acids. V gave up 8 bases and J gave up 4 bases, with 20 bases separating them. CDR3 nucleotide sequence: TGTGCCAGCGTTACGGGATCCGGGTGGGGCACTGAAGCTTTCTTT. This gives the protein CASVTGSGWGTEAFF.

This clone has only one observation. The genes are TRBV30 and TRBJ2-5, with 9 bases identical to TRBD2. The germline V gene has CDR1 GTSNPN and CDR2 SVGIG (reference sequence). The length of the CDR3 is 15 residues. V was pared by 1 base and J by 0 bases, with 3 bases of the junction left unmatched. CDR3 nucleotides: TGTGCCTGGAGTGATATAGCGGGGGACCAAGAGACCCAGTACTTC. This codes for CAWSDIAGDQETQYF.

This chain joins TRBV7-9 and TRBJ2-7, with D perhaps TRBD1 (5 bases). The length of the CDR3 is 14 residues. CDR1 and CDR2 (germline): SEHNR, FQNEAQ (reference sequence). V lost 5 bases and J 1 base, leaving 12 bases between the germline ends. The CDR3 protein is CASSRGTGSYEQYF. The CDR3 DNA reads TGTGCCAGCAGCAGGGGCACAGGTTCCTACGAGCAGTACTTC. Variable domain in full (rest from reference TRBV7-9 and TRBJ2-7): DTGVSQNPRHKITKRGQNVTFRCDPISEHNRLYWYRQTLGQGPEFLTYFQNEAQLEKSRLLSDRFSAERPKGSFSTLEIQRTEQGDSAMYLCASSRGTGSYEQYFGPGTRLTVT.

This sequence joins TRBV4-3 and TRBJ1-4; TRBD1 is a possible D gene (5 bases). Germline V lookup: CDR1 LGHNA, CDR2 YSLEER. The CDR3 is 20 amino acids. V lost 0 bases, J lost 0 bases, and 20 bases lay in between. CDR3 sequence (DNA): TGCGCCAGCAGCCAAGATACGGGCAGGGCTACCAGACCAACTAATGAAAAACTGTTTTTT. The encoded protein is CASSQDTGRATRPTNEKLFF.

Written as DNA, the CDR3 is TGTGCCAGCAGCCCGGGACTAGCTGGAAGCTCCTACAATGAGCAGTTCTTC. This translates into CASSPGLAGSSYNEQFF. The rearrangement joins TRBV7-8 to TRBJ2-1; TRBD2 matches at 9 bases. Losses at the gene ends were 5 bases for V and 0 bases for J; bases not matched to a gene: 8. From germline, CDR1 is SGHVS and CDR2 FQNEAQ. The CDR3 sequence is 17 residues long.

The V and J genes are TRBV3-1 (or the pseudogene TRBV3-2) and TRBJ2-1; 8 nucleotides match TRBD2. The CDR3 has 19 amino acids. Per germline, CDR1 LGHDT and CDR2 YNNKEL (reference sequence). V trimming: 0 bases; J trimming: 3 bases; junction bases outside the gene matches: 13. For the CDR3, the DNA is TGTGCCAGCAGCCAAGATTACGGGACTAGTCCCAGGGACTACAATGAGCAGTTCTTC. This gives the protein CASSQDYGTSPRDYNEQFF.

The rearrangement links TRBV14 to TRBJ1-6, with D perhaps matching TRBD1 (5 bases). The CDR3 sequence is 15 residues long. V was pared by 1 base and J by 3 bases, with 7 bases between. The germline CDR1 and CDR2 sequences are SGHDN and FVKESK. The CDR3 nucleotides read TGTGCCAGCAGCCAAGGACAGTACTATAATTCACCCCTCCACTTT. As protein: CASSQGQYYNSPLHF.

This chain joins TRBV18 and TRBJ2-1, with no clear D. Trimming removed 0 bases from V and 2 bases from J, with 8 bases in between. Germline V gives CDR1 KGHSH, CDR2 LQKENI. This CDR3 has 15 amino acids. CDR3 protein: CASSPPSQAYNEQFF. DNA for the CDR3: TGTGCCAGCTCACCACCAAGCCAGGCCTACAATGAGCAGTTCTTC.

The CDR3 DNA sequence: TGTGCCTTACGGACAGGGGCTAATGGCTACACCTTC. Amino acid sequence: CALRTGANGYTF. The V and J genes are TRBV28 and TRBJ1-2; TRBD1 aligns across 9 bases. V lost 11 bases and J lost 6; bases outside the gene matches: 7. Per the germline V gene, CDR1 is MDHEN and CDR2 is SYDVKM. This CDR3 is built from 12 residues.

The V call is TRBV6-1, the J call TRBJ1-6; a weak D match, TRBD1 (5 bases). The germline V gene encodes CDR1 MNHNS and CDR2 SASEGT. V was cut by 3 bases and J by 10 bases, with 16 bases left in between. The CDR3 covers 15 residues. The DNA of the CDR3 is TGTGCCAGCAGTGAGGGGATGGGGGGGAAATCACCCCTCCACTTT. This codes for CASSEGMGGKSPLHF.

V and J are TRBV5-4 and TRBJ1-4; TRBD1 matches 11 bases. The germline gives CDR1 SGHNT, CDR2 YYREEE (reference sequence). CDR3 length: 15 residues. V lost 4 bases to trimming and J lost 7 bases; unmatched junction nucleotides: 6. The CDR3 DNA reads as TGTGCCAGCAGCCCGGACAGGGGGCAGGGTGAAAAACTGTTTTTT. It encodes CASSPDRGQGEKLFF.

This chain joins TRBV4-3 and TRBJ1-5; 8 nucleotides align to TRBD1. The germline gives CDR1 LGHNA, CDR2 YSLEER. The CDR3 sequence is 16 residues long. V shed 3 bases and J 0 bases; nucleotides not matched to a gene: 4. CDR3 region: CASSQNRGFSNQPQHF. CDR3 bases: TGCGCCAGCAGCCAGAACAGGGGGTTTAGCAATCAGCCCCAGCATTTT.

The gene calls are TRBV6-5 and TRBJ1-1; unclear D gene. Looked up from germline, CDR1 is MNHEY and CDR2 is SVGAGI. V was pared by 7 bases and J by 2 bases, with 14 bases between. The length of the CDR3 is 14 residues. Written as DNA, the CDR3 is TGTGCCAGCAACAAGAGGACGGGAAACACTGAAGCTTTCTTT. Translation gives CASNKRTGNTEAFF.

V usage is TRBV7-9 and J usage is TRBJ1-1, with no clear D. CDR3 length equals 14 residues. V gave up 2 bases and J gave up 0 bases, with 7 bases separating them. The V gene's germline CDR1 is SEHNR and CDR2 FQNEAQ (reference sequence). The CDR3 DNA reads TGTGCCAGCAGCTTACAGAATATGAACACTGAAGCTTTCTTT. It encodes CASSLQNMNTEAFF. Drawing the rest from reference TRBV7-9 and TRBJ1-1, the complete variable domain is DTGVSQNPRHKITKRGQNVTFRCDPISEHNRLYWYRQTLGQGPEFLTYFQNEAQLEKSRLLSDRFSAERPKGSFSTLEIQRTEQGDSAMYLCASSLQNMNTEAFFGQGTRLTVV.

This chain joins TRBV27 and TRBJ2-3; D uncertain. Trimming pared 3 bases from V and 2 bases from J, leaving 12 bases between. CDR3 length: 15 residues. Germline CDR1 and CDR2: MNHEY and SMNVEV (reference sequence). The CDR3 spells CASSFLRFPTDTQYF. Written as DNA, the CDR3 is TGTGCCAGCAGTTTTCTGCGATTTCCCACAGATACGCAGTATTTT.

Remarks on this clone: Other DNA sequences in the sample encode the same CDR3. This sequence joins TRBV3-1 (or the pseudogene TRBV3-2) and TRBJ1-5; D uncertain. Trimming took 1 base from V and 2 from J, leaving 6 bases between them. Germline CDR1 LGHDT, CDR2 YNNKEL (reference sequence). The CDR3 has 14 amino acids. The CDR3 loop reads CASSQAGGNQPQHF. CDR3 sequence (DNA): TGTGCCAGCAGCCAAGCGGGAGGCAATCAGCCCCAGCATTTT.

The gene calls are TRBV18 and TRBJ2-7; TRBD2 is a possible D gene (5 bases). Trimming cost V 0 bases and J 2 bases, with 8 bases left between them. The germline CDR1 and CDR2 sequences are KGHSH and LQKENI. The CDR3 has 14 residues. CDR3 bases: TGTGCCAGCTCACCACCTGCGGGCACCTACGAGCAGTACTTC. This translates into CASSPPAGTYEQYF.

Only a few counts were recorded for this clone. This rearrangement joins TRBV2 to TRBJ1-3; the match to TRBD1 covers 9 bases. CDR3 length: 12 residues. CDR1 is SNHLY, CDR2 FYNNEI, per germline. Trimming at V came to 8 bases and at J to 8 bases, leaving 4 bases not matched to a gene. The CDR3 region has the DNA TGTGCCAGCTGGACAGGGGTGTACACCATATATTTT. Translated: CASWTGVYTIYF.

This chain connects TRBV10-2 to TRBJ1-1; weak D call: TRBD1 (6 bases). Germline values: CDR1 WSHSY, CDR2 SAAADI. This CDR3 is built from 13 residues. V gave up 0 bases and J gave up 4 bases, with 6 bases separating them. The CDR3 DNA reads as TGCGCCAGCAGTGAGTCGGGGGCCACTGAAGCTTTCTTT. As protein: CASSESGATEAFF.

The CDR3 is CSATDSSYEQYF. In DNA form, the CDR3 reads TGCAGCGCGACTGACAGCTCCTACGAGCAGTACTTC. This chain links TRBV29-1 with TRBJ2-7, with a possible D match to TRBD1 (5 bases). The CDR3 is made up of 12 amino acids. V lost 7 bases and J 0 bases, leaving 10 bases between the germline ends. Germline V CDR1 and CDR2: SQVTM, ANQGSEA.

This sequence joins TRBV5-1 and TRBJ1-1; 9 bases are a match to TRBD1. There are 15 residues in the CDR3. Germline CDR1 SGHRS, CDR2 YFSETQ. V dropped 4 bases and J dropped 1; count of bases not matched to a gene: 5. CDR3 amino acids: CASSDGGQGNTEAFF. CDR3 bases: TGCGCCAGCAGCGACGGGGGACAGGGGAACACTGAAGCTTTCTTT. Based on the CDR3 plus reference TRBV5-1 and TRBJ1-1, the full variable domain is KAGVTQTPRYLIKTRGQQVTLSCSPISGHRSVSWYQQTPGQGLQFLFEYFSETQRNKGNFPGRFSGRQFSNSRSEMNVSTLELGDSALYLCASSDGGQGNTEAFFGQGTRLTVV.

The chain couples TRBV2 to TRBJ2-2; the match to TRBD2 covers 9 bases. J gave up 1 base and V 3 bases, and 12 bases lay outside the gene matches. In germline, CDR1 is SNHLY, CDR2 FYNNEI. This CDR3 region has 19 residues. CDR3 protein: CASSDEFPGLALNTGELFF. The CDR3, as DNA: TGTGCCAGCAGTGATGAATTTCCGGGACTAGCCTTGAACACCGGGGAGCTGTTTTTT.

V usage is TRBV9 and J usage is TRBJ2-3; TRBD2 is a possible D gene (5 bases). V was pared by 0 bases and J by 0 bases, with 11 bases between. Germline-derived CDR1 and CDR2 are SGDLS and YYNGEE. The CDR3 is 16 residues long. The CDR3 bases are TGTGCCAGCAGCGTAGGAAACGGGGATAGCACAGATACGCAGTATTTT. Encoded protein: CASSVGNGDSTDTQYF.

The chain combines TRBV7-3 with TRBJ2-3; 9 nucleotides match TRBD2. The CDR3 sequence is 14 residues long. Germline V lookup: CDR1 SGHTA, CDR2 FQGTGA. With 2 bases clipped from V and 3 bases from J, the junction kept 0 bases outside the gene matches. The CDR3 DNA follows: TGTGCCAGCAGCTTACTAGCGGGGACAGATACGCAGTATTTT. Protein sequence: CASSLLAGTDTQYF.